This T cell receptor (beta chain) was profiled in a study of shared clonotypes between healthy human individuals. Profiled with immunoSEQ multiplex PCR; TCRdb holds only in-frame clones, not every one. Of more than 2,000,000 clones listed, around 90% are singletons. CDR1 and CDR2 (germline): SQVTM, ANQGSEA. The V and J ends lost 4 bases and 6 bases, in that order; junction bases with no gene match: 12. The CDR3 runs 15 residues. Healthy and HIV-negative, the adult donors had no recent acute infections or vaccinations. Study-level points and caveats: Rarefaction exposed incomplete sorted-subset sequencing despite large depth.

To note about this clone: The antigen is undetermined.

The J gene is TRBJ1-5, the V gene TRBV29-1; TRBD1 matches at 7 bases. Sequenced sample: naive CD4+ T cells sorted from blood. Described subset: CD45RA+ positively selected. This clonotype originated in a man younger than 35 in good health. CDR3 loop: CSVVRQGVLGQPQHF. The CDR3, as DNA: TGCAGCGTTGTCCGTCAGGGGGTTCTCGGTCAGCCCCAGCATTTT.